What follows are 23 T cell receptor beta chains derived from one specimen sequenced in a study of T cell repertoires in cytomegalovirus infection (dated by TCRdb to about 2019). The sample was run on an Illumina HiSeq 1500. Through fastp at Q25 and MiXCR, TCRdb rebuilt clones from the public reads, retaining in-frame beta chains. Merged by CDR3 protein, the rows form single entries marked with the most common genes and DNA. The sample table contains some 480,000 distinct CDR3 sequences; only one count was recorded for roughly a third of them. About a sixth of the sample rests with the top ten. The meaning of the sample's treatment or condition label: in vitro stimulation with specific CMV peptide epitopes to enrich CMV-specific T cells. The antigens these receptors bind are not known. The sample here was cultured PBMCs, taken from culture after CMV antigen stimulation. The receptors were gathered from a human donor in good health (CMV status not recorded). Some clones in this sample may be carry-over from other donors' samples.

This clonotype was observed many times. Germline and junction disagree at one end, which may indicate a read error. V gene TRBV7-2 combines with J gene TRBJ1-4, with a weak D call TRBD1 (5 bases). The CDR3 is 15 residues long. Germline V CDR1 and CDR2: SGHTA, FQGNSA. CDR3 in DNA: TGTGCCAGTAGCTCCCGGGACCTCGGTAATGAAAAACTGTTTTTT. This encodes CASSSRDLGNEKLFF.

The rearrangement joins TRBV19 to TRBJ2-5; tentative D call: TRBD1 (6 bases). V lost 6 bases and J 2 bases, leaving 22 bases between the germline ends. Looked up from germline, CDR1 is LNHDA and CDR2 is SQIVND (reference sequence). The CDR3 sequence is 17 residues long. The CDR3 spells CASSPLGTGRLQETQYF. DNA for the CDR3: TGTGCCAGTAGCCCTCTGGGCACAGGGCGATTACAAGAGACCCAGTACTTC.

The chain has TRBV7-2 and TRBJ1-2; TRBD1 agrees at 7 bases. Unmatched junction bases numbered 10, after V lost 5 bases and J lost 4 bases. This CDR3 has 15 amino acids. Germline CDR1 reads SGHTA; CDR2 reads FQGNSA. CDR3: CASSRSRDSLYGYTF. The CDR3 DNA sequence: TGTGCCAGCAGCCGTTCCAGGGACAGCCTCTATGGCTACACCTTC. Full variable domain (remainder filled in from reference TRBV7-2 and TRBJ1-2): GAGVSQSPSNKVTEKGKDVELRCDPISGHTALYWYRQSLGQGLEFLIYFQGNSAPDKSGLPSDRFSAERTGGSVSTLTIQRTQQEDSAVYLCASSRSRDSLYGYTFGSGTRLTVV.

J is TRBJ2-7 and V is TRBV28; 12 bases line up with TRBD1. This CDR3 has 16 residues. CDR1 is MDHEN, CDR2 SYDVKM, per germline. Trimming took 6 bases from V and 4 from J; bases not matched to a gene: 10. The CDR3 reads CASSRTGTGGIYEQYF. The CDR3 bases are TGTGCCAGCAGCCGGACCGGGACAGGGGGCATATACGAGCAGTACTTC.

The chain recombines TRBV6-1 with TRBJ2-1, with TRBD2 matching 13 bases. CDR3 length equals 16 residues. The junction had 8 bases not matched to a gene; V was cut back by 4 bases and J by 8 bases. Germline V gene data show CDR1 as MNHNS and CDR2 as SASEGT. CDR3 coding DNA: TGTGCCAGCAGTGGGGGAACTAGCGGGAGGGCCGATGAGCAGTTCTTC. Encoded protein: CASSGGTSGRADEQFF.

This clonotype has only a few counts. The chain joins TRBV7-2 to TRBJ2-3; D remains unclear. This CDR3 is 11 amino acids long. Trimming removed 3 bases at V and 9 bases at J, with 7 bases between. Germline V gene lookup returns CDR1 SGHTA and CDR2 FQGNSA. CDR3 bases: TGTGCCAGCAGCTTCAGCGTGACGCAGTATTTT. Protein: CASSFSVTQYF.

V gene TRBV7-3 combines with J gene TRBJ2-7; weak D call: TRBD1 (6 bases). CDR1 and CDR2 from the germline V gene are SGHTA and FQGTGA. V lost 5 bases and J 2 bases, leaving 16 bases between the germline ends. The CDR3 runs to 15 residues. CDR3 coding DNA: TGTGCCAGCAGCCAGTCACCAGGGGCAACCTACGAGCAGTACTTC. It translates to CASSQSPGATYEQYF.

The chain employs TRBV2 and TRBJ2-5, with D tentatively TRBD2 (6 bases). V lost 6 bases and J lost 2, with 10 bases in between. CDR3 length: 13 amino acids. CDR1 is SNHLY and CDR2 is FYNNEI in the germline V gene. The CDR3 reads CASRGRGQETQYF. In DNA form, the CDR3 reads TGTGCCAGCAGGGGCCGGGGGCAAGAGACCCAGTACTTC.

The chain has TRBV19 and TRBJ2-2, with 8 positions matching TRBD1. The germline gives CDR1 LNHDA, CDR2 SQIVND (reference sequence). With 3 bases clipped from V and 5 bases from J, the junction kept 8 bases outside the gene matches. The CDR3 sequence is 16 residues long. The CDR3 coding sequence is TGTGCCAGTAGTATTCCGAGGACAGGGTTGACCGGGGAGCTGTTTTTT. Protein sequence: CASSIPRTGLTGELFF.

In its sample, this clonotype was seen a few times. CDR3 protein: CASSSGTGASGYTF. The CDR3 DNA reads as TGTGCCAGCAGCTCCGGGACAGGGGCCAGCGGCTACACCTTC. This rearrangement joins TRBV7-2 to TRBJ1-2, with 10 nucleotides matching TRBD1. Trimming removed 4 bases from V and 8 bases from J; junction bases left unmatched: 7. This CDR3 spans 14 amino acids. Germline lookup yields CDR1 SGHTA and CDR2 FQGNSA.

The CDR3 DNA is TGTGCCAGCTCACCACGCCCTAGCGGGTTTTTTAATGAGCAGTTCTTC. It translates to CASSPRPSGFFNEQFF. The chain recombines TRBV18 with TRBJ2-1; 8 positions match TRBD2. CDR3 length equals 16 residues. The junction had 9 bases not matched to a gene; V was cut back by 1 base and J by 7 bases. CDR1 is KGHSH and CDR2 is LQKENI in the germline V gene. The entire variable domain, with the rest obtained from reference TRBV18 and TRBJ2-1, is as follows: NAGVMQNPRHLVRRRGQEARLRCSPMKGHSHVYWYRQLPEEGLKFMVYLQKENIIDESGMPKERFSAEFPKEGPSILRIQQVVRGDSAAYFCASSPRPSGFFNEQFFGPGTRLTVL.

This clonotype was found a few times. V usage is TRBV12-3 or TRBV12-4 and J usage is TRBJ2-3, with 8 bases that match TRBD2. J lost 8 bases, V lost 5 bases, and 6 bases had no gene match. The CDR3 spans 13 residues. The CDR3 protein is CASSETSVGTQYF. CDR3 sequence (DNA): TGTGCCAGCAGTGAGACTAGCGTGGGTACGCAGTATTTT.

Turning to this clonotype: At one end, the junction sequence differs from germline, possibly due to a read error. The chain combines TRBV4-1 with TRBJ2-2; no firm D call. The CDR3 has 15 residues. CDR1 is MGHRA and CDR2 is YSYEKL in the germline V gene. CDR3: CASSQDSVSRGELFF. The CDR3 nucleotides are TGTGCCAGCAGCCAAGATTCCGTTAGCCGCGGGGAGCTGTTTTTT.

The chain recombines TRBV7-9 with TRBJ1-4, with a possible D match to TRBD1 (5 bases). The CDR3 runs 17 residues. The germline V gene encodes CDR1 SEHNR and CDR2 FQNEAQ (reference sequence). V lost 5 bases and J 0 bases, leaving 16 bases between the germline ends. The CDR3 loop is CASSVTVWGATNEKLFF. CDR3 nucleotide sequence: TGTGCCAGCAGCGTGACAGTTTGGGGGGCAACTAATGAAAAACTGTTTTTT. Using reference TRBV7-9 and TRBJ1-4 for the parts outside the CDR3, the full variable domain is DTGVSQNPRHKITKRGQNVTFRCDPISEHNRLYWYRQTLGQGPEFLTYFQNEAQLEKSRLLSDRFSAERPKGSFSTLEIQRTEQGDSAMYLCASSVTVWGATNEKLFFGSGTQLSVL.

This chain uses TRBV7-9 with TRBJ1-3, with D hard to call. Germline CDR1 and CDR2: SEHNR and FQNEAQ (reference sequence). Between the trimmed V and J ends, which lost 1 base and 0 bases, there was a span of 10 bases. This CDR3 has 16 amino acids. As DNA, the CDR3 is TGTGCCAGCAGCTTAGGGGGAGGCGACTCTGGAAACACCATATATTTT. It specifies CASSLGGGDSGNTIYF. The full variable domain, its missing parts supplied by reference TRBV7-9 and TRBJ1-3, is DTGVSQNPRHKITKRGQNVTFRCDPISEHNRLYWYRQTLGQGPEFLTYFQNEAQLEKSRLLSDRFSAERPKGSFSTLEIQRTEQGDSAMYLCASSLGGGDSGNTIYFGEGSWLTVV.

This clonotype was seen more than once but under ten times. The V gene is TRBV7-2, the J gene TRBJ2-1; D is unclear. This CDR3 is built from 13 residues. V lost 4 bases and J 9 bases, leaving 13 bases between the germline ends. The germline gives CDR1 SGHTA, CDR2 FQGNSA. The CDR3 loop is CASSSRNAGEQFF. For the CDR3, the DNA is TGTGCCAGCAGCTCTAGGAACGCAGGTGAGCAGTTCTTC.

J is TRBJ1-1 and V is TRBV19; tentatively, D is TRBD1 (5 bases). V shed 0 bases and J shed 2 bases, with 19 bases lying between them. CDR3 size: 18 residues. The germline V gene encodes CDR1 LNHDA and CDR2 SQIVND (reference sequence). CDR3 sequence (DNA): TGTGCCAGTAGTATAGATAGCAGGGCGACACGGACAAACACTGAAGCTTTCTTT. Amino acids: CASSIDSRATRTNTEAFF.

In this sample, this clonotype turned up a few times. The chain carries TRBV14 and TRBJ2-5, with D uncertain. Trimming pared 1 base from V and 5 bases from J, leaving 14 bases between. This CDR3 is built from 15 residues. CDR1 and CDR2 (germline): SGHDN, FVKESK. The CDR3 protein is CASSQAGGARETQYF. CDR3 coding DNA: TGTGCCAGCAGCCAAGCGGGTGGTGCTCGGGAGACCCAGTACTTC.

The chain uses TRBV7-2 and TRBJ1-1; 7 nucleotides line up with TRBD1. V trimming: 4 bases; J trimming: 9 bases; junction bases outside the gene matches: 5. Germline V gene lookup returns CDR1 SGHTA and CDR2 FQGNSA. The CDR3 contains 12 residues. As DNA, the CDR3 is TGTGCCAGCAGCTCCAACAGGGGAAAAGCTTTCTTT. Protein product: CASSSNRGKAFF.

This clonotype turned up a few times. The chain recombines TRBV27 with TRBJ2-5, with D perhaps TRBD2 (5 bases). Looked up from germline, CDR1 is MNHEY and CDR2 is SMNVEV (reference sequence). Between the trimmed V and J ends, which lost 4 bases and 2 bases, there was a span of 17 bases. This CDR3 is 16 amino acids long. The CDR3 loop reads CASSYSSSSGQETQYF. Here the CDR3 DNA reads TGTGCCAGCAGTTACTCCTCGTCCAGCGGACAAGAGACCCAGTACTTC.

This clonotype was counted once. This chain links TRBV20-1 with TRBJ2-1; 13 bases map to TRBD2. The V gene's germline CDR1 is DFQATT and CDR2 SNEGSKA (reference sequence). The CDR3 is made up of 16 amino acids. Trimming cost V 3 bases and J 8 bases; bases outside gene matches: 10. The DNA for the CDR3 is TGCAGTGCTAGCTTACATGGGACTAGCGGGGTCGATGAGCAGTTCTTC. It yields the protein CSASLHGTSGVDEQFF.

V is TRBV19 and J is TRBJ1-1; the match to TRBD1 covers 10 bases. The CDR3 length is 14 residues. From germline, CDR1 is LNHDA and CDR2 SQIVND (reference sequence). Trimming at V came to 6 bases and at J to 7 bases, leaving 8 bases not matched to a gene. CDR3 loop: CASSPSTGGLEAFF. The CDR3 nucleotides are TGTGCCAGTAGCCCGTCGACAGGGGGCCTTGAAGCTTTCTTT.

The V gene is TRBV4-3, the J gene TRBJ2-1; TRBD2 matches at 7 bases. Trimming removed 4 bases from V and 6 bases from J; junction bases left unmatched: 15. Per the germline V gene, CDR1 is LGHNA and CDR2 is YSLEER. The CDR3 covers 17 residues. CDR3 nucleotide sequence: TGCGCCAGCAGCCGTGACCTAGCGGTGGGAGGGTTCAATGAGCAGTTCTTC. Amino acids: CASSRDLAVGGFNEQFF.